Sequencing of this T cell receptor beta chain was carried out in a study of type 1 regulatory T cells. About the research overall: T-allo10 is a Tr1-enriched, alloantigen-specific CD4 T cell product made in vitro.

CDR3 length: 14 amino acids. J was trimmed by 4 bases and V by 4 bases; bases with no gene match: 6. Germline V gene lookup returns CDR1 SGHRS and CDR2 YFSETQ. In the case of this clonotype: Its antigen remains unknown.

Via MiXCR, TCRdb re-called the reads, giving one row per CDR3 protein. The data contain roughly 60,000 distinct CDR3 sequences, roughly 60% of them singletons. The sample was cultured non-Tr1 T cells, either the whole culture or a sorted T cell fraction (not recorded which). The receptor was isolated from a human donor in good health. The chain combines TRBV5-1 with TRBJ2-5; TRBD2 aligns across 8 bases. The CDR3 region has the DNA TGCGCCAGCAGCCCAGGCGGGGGGCCAGAGACCCAGTACTTC. Protein product: CASSPGGGPETQYF.